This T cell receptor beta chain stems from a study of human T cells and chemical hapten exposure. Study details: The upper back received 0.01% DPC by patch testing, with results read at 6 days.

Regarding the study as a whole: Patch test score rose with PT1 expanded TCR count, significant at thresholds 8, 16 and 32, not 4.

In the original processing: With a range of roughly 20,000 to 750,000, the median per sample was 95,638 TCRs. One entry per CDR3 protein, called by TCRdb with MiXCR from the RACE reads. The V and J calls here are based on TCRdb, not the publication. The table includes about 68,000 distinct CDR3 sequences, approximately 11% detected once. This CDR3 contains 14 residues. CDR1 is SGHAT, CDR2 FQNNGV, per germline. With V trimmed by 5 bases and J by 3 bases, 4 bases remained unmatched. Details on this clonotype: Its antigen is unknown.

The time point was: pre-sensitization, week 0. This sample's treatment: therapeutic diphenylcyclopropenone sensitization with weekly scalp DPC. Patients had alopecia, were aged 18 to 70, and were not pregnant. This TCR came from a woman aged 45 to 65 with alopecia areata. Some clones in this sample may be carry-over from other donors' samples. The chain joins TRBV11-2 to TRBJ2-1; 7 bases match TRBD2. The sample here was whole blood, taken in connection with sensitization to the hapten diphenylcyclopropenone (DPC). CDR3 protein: CASSRGGDYNEQFF. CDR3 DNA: TGTGCCAGCAGCCGGGGAGGGGACTACAATGAGCAGTTCTTC. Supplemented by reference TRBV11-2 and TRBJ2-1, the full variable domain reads EAGVAQSPRYKIIEKRQSVAFWCNPISGHATLYWYQQILGQGPKLLIQFQNNGVVDDSQLPKDRFSAERLKGVDSTLKIQPAKLEDSAVYLCASSRGGDYNEQFFGPGTRLTVL.